One sample yielded the 28 T cell receptor beta chains listed below, sequenced in a study of blood T cell repertoires in COVID-19. The table came from immunoSEQ multiplex PCR; TCRdb's copy has only in-frame clones and leaves some out. The data contain roughly 70,000 clones, roughly 91% of them seen just once; the ten biggest clones take up roughly 1.4%. Sequencing input: peripheral blood. These receptors all come from a human donor in a cohort sampled during active COVID-19.

J is TRBJ2-1 and V is TRBV15; TRBD2 matches 11 bases. With 5 bases clipped from V and 7 bases from J, the junction kept 7 bases outside the gene matches. This CDR3 contains 15 residues. From germline, CDR1 is LNHNV and CDR2 YYDKDF (reference sequence). The CDR3 sequence: CATSWGRTSGNEQFF. The CDR3 coding sequence is TGTGCCACCAGCTGGGGGAGGACTAGCGGGAATGAGCAGTTCTTC. Supplemented by reference TRBV15 and TRBJ2-1, the full variable domain reads DAMVIQNPRYQVTQFGKPVTLSCSQTLNHNVMYWYQQKSSQAPKLLFHYYDKDFNNEADTPDNFQSRRPNTSFCFLDIRSPGLGDTAMYLCATSWGRTSGNEQFFGPGTRLTVL.

This clone was recorded only once. The chain recombines TRBV27 with TRBJ2-3, with TRBD2 identical over 12 bases. The germline V gene encodes CDR1 MNHEY and CDR2 SMNVEV (reference sequence). This CDR3 has 16 amino acids. With V trimmed by 6 bases and J by 6 bases, 10 bases remained unmatched. CDR3 sequence: CASSLLAGGPGDTQYF. The CDR3 DNA sequence: TGTGCCAGCAGCCTTCTAGCGGGAGGGCCGGGGGATACGCAGTATTTT.

J is TRBJ2-7 and V is TRBV28, with 9 bases matching TRBD2. CDR1 is MDHEN and CDR2 is SYDVKM in the germline V gene. The CDR3 totals 13 residues. The V and J ends lost 10 bases and 3 bases, in that order; junction bases with no gene match: 7. The CDR3 region is CATETSGLYEQYF. In DNA form, the CDR3 reads TGTGCCACCGAGACTAGCGGCCTCTACGAGCAGTACTTC.

This chain joins TRBV9 and TRBJ2-2; D is unresolved. Per germline, CDR1 SGDLS and CDR2 YYNGEE. The V end lost 0 bases, the J end lost 1 base, and 10 bases lay between the germline ends. The CDR3 spans 16 residues. The CDR3 DNA reads TGTGCCAGCAGCGTAGGCTCGGGTTTGAACACCGGGGAGCTGTTTTTT. This translates into CASSVGSGLNTGELFF.

In this sample, this clone turned up once. The rearrangement uses TRBV6-5 and TRBJ2-3; D is unclear. CDR1 and CDR2 (germline): MNHEY, SVGAGI. The CDR3 extends over 15 amino acids. V lost 0 bases and J 0 bases, leaving 7 bases between the germline ends. CDR3 loop: CASSYSTFSTDTQYF. The CDR3, as DNA: TGTGCCAGCAGTTACTCGACATTTAGCACAGATACGCAGTATTTT.

This chain links TRBV27 with TRBJ2-4, with 8 nucleotides matching TRBD1. CDR1 is MNHEY and CDR2 is SMNVEV in the germline V gene (reference sequence). The CDR3 has 16 residues. The J segment lost 7 bases and the V segment lost 5 bases, leaving 13 bases of the junction unmatched. The CDR3 DNA reads as TGTGCCAGCAGTCCCTCTTCCGGGACAGGATCGAACATTCAGTACTTC. Translation gives CASSPSSGTGSNIQYF.

The V and J genes are TRBV5-1 and TRBJ1-5, with D unresolved. This CDR3 spans 15 amino acids. Per germline, CDR1 SGHRS and CDR2 YFSETQ. Trimming removed 0 bases from V and 3 bases from J, with 10 bases in between. The CDR3 sequence: CASSLGGLYNQPQHF. The CDR3, as DNA: TGCGCCAGCAGCTTGGGAGGTTTATACAATCAGCCCCAGCATTTT.

CDR3 DNA sequence: TGCGCCAGCAGCTTGGAGTTCCAGGGGTTGAACACTGAAGCTTTCTTT. Translating it yields CASSLEFQGLNTEAFF. V gene TRBV5-1 combines with J gene TRBJ1-1; the D gene is possibly TRBD1 (6 bases). From germline, CDR1 is SGHRS and CDR2 YFSETQ. Trimming took off 0 bases at V and 0 bases at J, with 12 bases between the two ends. This CDR3 region has 16 residues.

V and J are TRBV5-4 and TRBJ1-1; 9 bases agree with TRBD1. Germline assignment: CDR1 SGHNT and CDR2 YYREEE (reference sequence). The V and J ends lost 4 bases and 7 bases, in that order; junction bases with no gene match: 11. The CDR3 length is 15 residues. The CDR3 nucleotides are TGTGCCAGCAGCGGGGAGACAGGGGGTGACGATGAAGCTTTCTTT. Protein product: CASSGETGGDDEAFF.

The chain recombines TRBV7-2 with TRBJ2-7, with unresolved D. CDR1 is SGHTA, CDR2 FQGNSA, per germline. This CDR3 is built from 14 residues. Trimming removed 5 bases from V and 2 bases from J, with 13 bases in between. The CDR3 region is CASSPGPLTYEQYF. CDR3 coding DNA: TGTGCCAGCAGCCCAGGCCCACTCACCTACGAGCAGTACTTC.

This chain joins TRBV9 and TRBJ1-3; 7 positions match TRBD1. Germline lookup yields CDR1 SGDLS and CDR2 YYNGEE. CDR3 length equals 16 residues. The junction had 5 bases not matched to a gene; V was cut back by 0 bases and J by 2 bases. CDR3 nucleotide sequence: TGTGCCAGCAGCGTAGACGGTGGGACAGCTGGAAACACCATATATTTT. This gives the protein CASSVDGGTAGNTIYF.

The chain uses TRBV4-2 and TRBJ1-2; TRBD1 agrees at 8 bases. CDR1 and CDR2 (germline): LGHNA, YNFKEQ. The ends lost 8 bases at V and 0 bases at J; junction bases unmatched: 5. CDR3 length equals 14 residues. The CDR3 DNA follows: TGTGCCAGCCTCACGACAGGGGCTAACTATGGCTACACCTTC. It yields the protein CASLTTGANYGYTF.

The CDR3 protein is CASSSGAGVGNTEAFF. The DNA of the CDR3 is TGTGCCAGCAGTTCAGGGGCAGGGGTCGGGAACACTGAAGCTTTCTTT. The genes are TRBV28 and TRBJ1-1; tentatively, D is TRBD1 (6 bases). Trimming removed 4 bases at V and 1 base at J, with 16 bases between. The CDR3 loop spans 16 amino acids. Germline V gene data show CDR1 as MDHEN and CDR2 as SYDVKM.

This clone appeared a single time. This sequence joins TRBV27 and TRBJ2-1; 7 bases line up with TRBD1. The trim removed 2 bases at V and 8 bases at J, leaving 3 bases unmatched. Germline values: CDR1 MNHEY, CDR2 SMNVEV (reference sequence). The length of the CDR3 is 13 residues. In DNA, the CDR3 is TGTGCCAGCAGTTTAAGGGGGCTCTATGAGCAGTTCTTC. It yields the protein CASSLRGLYEQFF.

The chain employs TRBV3-1 (or the pseudogene TRBV3-2) and TRBJ2-7, with D perhaps matching TRBD2 (5 bases). Trimming removed 0 bases from V and 1 base from J, with 13 bases in between. CDR1 LGHDT and CDR2 YNNKEL come from the germline V gene (reference sequence). CDR3 length equals 16 residues. The CDR3 bases are TGTGCCAGCAGCCAAGAAGGGATAGGGAGTTCCTACGAGCAGTACTTC. It codes for CASSQEGIGSSYEQYF.

The chain carries TRBV19 and TRBJ2-5; D remains unclear. The length of the CDR3 is 13 residues. Germline assignment: CDR1 LNHDA and CDR2 SQIVND (reference sequence). V lost 7 bases and J lost 2, with 11 bases in between. CDR3 sequence (DNA): TGTGCCAGTAATCCTCCCGGGCAAGAGACCCAGTACTTC. It yields the protein CASNPPGQETQYF.

This chain connects TRBV29-1 to TRBJ2-3; the match to TRBD2 covers 13 bases. Looked up from germline, CDR1 is SQVTM and CDR2 is ANQGSEA. This CDR3 region has 16 residues. Trimming cost V 7 bases and J 2 bases; bases outside gene matches: 9. The CDR3 loop reads CSAPRTSGSTTDTQYF. In DNA, the CDR3 is TGCAGCGCCCCGAGGACTAGCGGGAGTACCACAGATACGCAGTATTTT.

Only one count was recorded for this clone. This chain links TRBV6-1 with TRBJ1-2; 9 bases line up with TRBD1. CDR1 and CDR2 (germline): MNHNS, SASEGT. J was trimmed by 14 bases and V by 3 bases; bases with no gene match: 10. This CDR3 has 13 residues. In DNA form, the CDR3 reads TGTGCCAGCAGTGACGGGACAGGGCTGTCTTTTACCTTC. This translates into CASSDGTGLSFTF.

This sequence joins TRBV10-3 and TRBJ2-6; 7 positions agree with TRBD1. The junction had 2 bases not matched to a gene; V was cut back by 0 bases and J by 3 bases. The CDR3 is made up of 16 amino acids. CDR1 ENHRY and CDR2 SYGVKD come from the germline V gene. DNA of the CDR3: TGTGCCATCAGTGAGTCAAGGGGGCGTGGGGCCAACGTCCTGACTTTC. Translated: CAISESRGRGANVLTF.

The J gene is TRBJ2-5, the V gene TRBV28; D is undetermined. This CDR3 is built from 14 residues. Trimming shortened V by 2 bases and J by 9 bases, and 16 bases separated the two germline ends. CDR1 is MDHEN and CDR2 is SYDVKM in the germline V gene. The CDR3 DNA follows: TGTGCCAGCAGTTTAAGTGGAGATCATTCGGCCCAGTACTTC. Protein product: CASSLSGDHSAQYF. The full variable domain, with the rest looked up from reference TRBV28 and TRBJ2-5, is DVKVTQSSRYLVKRTGEKVFLECVQDMDHENMFWYRQDPGLGLRLIYFSYDVKMKEKGDIPEGYSVSREKKERFSLILESASTNQTSMYLCASSLSGDHSAQYFGPGTRLLVL.

V gene TRBV3-1 (or the pseudogene TRBV3-2) combines with J gene TRBJ2-1; tentative D call: TRBD2 (6 bases). Germline lookup yields CDR1 LGHDT and CDR2 YNNKEL (reference sequence). Trimming removed 0 bases from V and 4 bases from J, with 16 bases in between. The CDR3 runs to 17 residues. The CDR3 DNA reads as TGTGCCAGCAGCCAAGATCGTGGCCAGCGGGCGTACAATGAGCAGTTCTTC. Its translation is CASSQDRGQRAYNEQFF.

The gene calls are TRBV4-1 and TRBJ2-2; 9 nucleotides agree with TRBD1. Trimming cost V 0 bases and J 3 bases; bases outside gene matches: 2. The CDR3 is 16 residues long. CDR1 MGHRA and CDR2 YSYEKL come from the germline V gene. CDR3 residues: CASSQEGTGHTGELFF. For the CDR3, the DNA is TGCGCCAGCAGCCAAGAAGGGACAGGGCACACCGGGGAGCTGTTTTTT.

This clone is a singleton in its sample. The V call is TRBV5-1, the J call TRBJ2-2; D ambiguous. CDR1 is SGHRS and CDR2 is YFSETQ in the germline V gene. The CDR3 is 16 amino acids. V lost 6 bases and J 0 bases, leaving 15 bases between the germline ends. For the CDR3, the DNA is TGCGCCAGCAACCCCCTAAGATCCGCGAACACCGGGGAGCTGTTTTTT. Translating gives CASNPLRSANTGELFF.

This clone was detected once. V is TRBV6-9 and J is TRBJ2-7; D gene ambiguous. The V gene lost 2 bases and the J gene lost 6 bases, with 17 bases spanning the gap. The CDR3 runs 15 residues. CDR1 MNHGY and CDR2 SVAAGI come from the germline V gene. As DNA, the CDR3 is TGTGCCAGCAGTTATCCCCCCCTCCAGTGCTGCGAGCAGTACGTC. This gives the protein CASSYPPLQCCEQYV.

V is TRBV5-1 and J is TRBJ2-2; TRBD1 agrees at 7 bases. Germline V CDR1 and CDR2: SGHRS, YFSETQ. The J segment lost 3 bases and the V segment lost 3 bases, leaving 2 bases of the junction unmatched. This CDR3 comprises 14 residues. CDR3 nucleotides: TGCGCCAGCAGCTACGACAGGGACACCGGGGAGCTGTTTTTT. It encodes CASSYDRDTGELFF.

V and J are TRBV11-2 and TRBJ2-4; tentative D call: TRBD1 (6 bases). Germline V gene sequence: CDR1 SGHAT, CDR2 FQNNGV. The CDR3 extends over 16 amino acids. Deletions cut 4 bases from V and 3 bases from J, with 16 bases between. For the CDR3, the DNA is TGTGCCAGCAGCTCCGTCCGGGACAAGGGCAAAAACATTCAGTACTTC. Translated, it gives CASSSVRDKGKNIQYF.

The rearrangement uses TRBV7-3 and TRBJ2-3; D possibly corresponds to TRBD1 (5 bases). Trimming removed 2 bases from V and 7 bases from J, with 7 bases in between. Germline V gives CDR1 SGHTA, CDR2 FQGTGA. The CDR3 consists of 12 residues. The CDR3 DNA reads as TGTGCCAGCAGCTTAGACAGCTATACGCAGTATTTT. This codes for CASSLDSYTQYF.

V is TRBV7-9 and J is TRBJ2-3; TRBD1 matches at 8 bases. This CDR3 has 17 residues. CDR1 and CDR2 from the germline V gene are SEHNR and FQNEAQ (reference sequence). With 1 base clipped from V and 4 bases from J, the junction kept 10 bases outside the gene matches. CDR3 protein: CASSLGSRGHAADTQYF. The CDR3 nucleotides are TGTGCCAGCAGCTTAGGGTCCAGGGGGCACGCCGCAGATACGCAGTATTTT.